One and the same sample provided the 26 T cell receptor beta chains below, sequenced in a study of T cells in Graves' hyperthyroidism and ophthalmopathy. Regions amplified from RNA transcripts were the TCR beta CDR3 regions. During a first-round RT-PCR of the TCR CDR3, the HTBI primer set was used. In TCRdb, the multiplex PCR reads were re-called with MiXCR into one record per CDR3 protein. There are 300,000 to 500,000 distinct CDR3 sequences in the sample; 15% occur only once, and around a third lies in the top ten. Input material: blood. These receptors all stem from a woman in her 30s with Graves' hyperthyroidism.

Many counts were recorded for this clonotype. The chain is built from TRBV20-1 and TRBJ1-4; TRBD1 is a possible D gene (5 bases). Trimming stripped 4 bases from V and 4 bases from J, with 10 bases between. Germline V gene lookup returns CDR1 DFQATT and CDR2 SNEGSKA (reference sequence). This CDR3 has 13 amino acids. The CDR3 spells CSATWDDNEKLFF. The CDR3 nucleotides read TGCAGTGCTACCTGGGACGATAATGAAAAACTGTTTTTT.

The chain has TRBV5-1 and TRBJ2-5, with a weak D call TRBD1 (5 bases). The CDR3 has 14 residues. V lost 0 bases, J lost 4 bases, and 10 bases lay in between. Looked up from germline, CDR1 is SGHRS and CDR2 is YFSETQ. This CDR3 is CASSLVEGAETQYF. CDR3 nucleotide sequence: TGCGCCAGCAGCTTGGTGGAAGGGGCAGAGACCCAGTACTTC.

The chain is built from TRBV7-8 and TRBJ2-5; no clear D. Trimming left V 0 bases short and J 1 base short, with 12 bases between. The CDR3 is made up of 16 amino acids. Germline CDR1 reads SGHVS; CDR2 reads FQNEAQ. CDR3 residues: CASSLADAPAQETQYF. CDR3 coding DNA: TGTGCCAGCAGCTTAGCTGATGCTCCGGCCCAAGAGACCCAGTACTTC.

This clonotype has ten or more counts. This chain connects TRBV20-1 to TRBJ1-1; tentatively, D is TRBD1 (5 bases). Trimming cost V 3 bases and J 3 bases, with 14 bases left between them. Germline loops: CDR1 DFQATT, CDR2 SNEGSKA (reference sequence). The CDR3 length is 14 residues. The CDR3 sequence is CSASGLLGDTEAFF. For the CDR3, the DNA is TGCAGTGCTAGTGGACTCCTAGGGGACACTGAAGCTTTCTTT.

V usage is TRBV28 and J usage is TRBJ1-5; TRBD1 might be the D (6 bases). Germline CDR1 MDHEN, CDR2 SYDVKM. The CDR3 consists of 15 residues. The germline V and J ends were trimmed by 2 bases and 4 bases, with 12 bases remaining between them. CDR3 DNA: TGTGCCAGCAGTTTAGGATGGGGGGCGAATCAGCCCCAGCATTTT. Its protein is CASSLGWGANQPQHF.

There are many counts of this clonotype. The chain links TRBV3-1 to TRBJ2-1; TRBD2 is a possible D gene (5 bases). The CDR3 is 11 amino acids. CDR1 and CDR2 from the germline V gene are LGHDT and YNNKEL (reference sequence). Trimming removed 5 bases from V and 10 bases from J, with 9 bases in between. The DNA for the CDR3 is TGTGCCAGCAGCTCTCGACTAGAGCAGTTCTTC. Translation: CASSSRLEQFF.

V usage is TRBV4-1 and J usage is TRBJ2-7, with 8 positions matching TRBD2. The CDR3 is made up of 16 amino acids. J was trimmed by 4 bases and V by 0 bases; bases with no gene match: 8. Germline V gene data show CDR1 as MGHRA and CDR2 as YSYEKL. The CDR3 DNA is TGCGCCAGCAGCCAAGATTTCAGCGGGAGTCAGTACGAGCAGTACTTC. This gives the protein CASSQDFSGSQYEQYF.

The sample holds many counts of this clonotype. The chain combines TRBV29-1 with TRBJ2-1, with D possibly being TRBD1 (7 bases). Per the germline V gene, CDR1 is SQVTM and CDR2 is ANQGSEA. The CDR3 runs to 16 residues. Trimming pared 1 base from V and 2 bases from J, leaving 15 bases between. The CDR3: CSVEGPGGLTYNEQFF. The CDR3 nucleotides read TGCAGCGTTGAAGGGCCAGGGGGACTTACCTACAATGAGCAGTTCTTC.

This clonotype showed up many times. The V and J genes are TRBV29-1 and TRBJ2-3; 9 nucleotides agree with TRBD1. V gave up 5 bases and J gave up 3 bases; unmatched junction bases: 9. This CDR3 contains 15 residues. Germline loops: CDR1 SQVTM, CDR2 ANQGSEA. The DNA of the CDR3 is TGCAGCGTTCATTCGGGACAGGGAACGACAGATACGCAGTATTTT. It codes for CSVHSGQGTTDTQYF.

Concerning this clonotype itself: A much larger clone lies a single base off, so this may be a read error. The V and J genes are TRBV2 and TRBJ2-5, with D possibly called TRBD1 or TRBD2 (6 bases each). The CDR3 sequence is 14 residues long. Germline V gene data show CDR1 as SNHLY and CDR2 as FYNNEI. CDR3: CAGSASRGGETQYF. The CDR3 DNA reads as TGTGCCGGCAGTGCAAGCAGGGGAGGAGAGACCCAGTACTTC.

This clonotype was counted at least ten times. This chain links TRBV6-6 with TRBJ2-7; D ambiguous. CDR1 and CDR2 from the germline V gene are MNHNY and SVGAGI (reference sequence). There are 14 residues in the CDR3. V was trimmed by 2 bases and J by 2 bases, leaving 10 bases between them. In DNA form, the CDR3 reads TGTGCCAGCAGTTACCCGAGCTCTACCTACGAGCAGTACTTC. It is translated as CASSYPSSTYEQYF.

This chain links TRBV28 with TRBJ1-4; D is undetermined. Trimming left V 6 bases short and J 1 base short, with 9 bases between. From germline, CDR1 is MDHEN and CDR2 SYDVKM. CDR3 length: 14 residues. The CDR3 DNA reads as TGTGCCAGCAGCTACAGACTAACTAATGAAAAACTGTTTTTT. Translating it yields CASSYRLTNEKLFF.

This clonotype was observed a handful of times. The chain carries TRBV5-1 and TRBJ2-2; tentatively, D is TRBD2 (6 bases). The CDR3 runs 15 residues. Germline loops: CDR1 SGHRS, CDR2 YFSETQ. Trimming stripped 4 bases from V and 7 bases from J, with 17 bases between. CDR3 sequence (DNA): TGCGCCAGCAGCGCCGCCGGGACTTATAACGGGGAGCTGTTTTTT. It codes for CASSAAGTYNGELFF. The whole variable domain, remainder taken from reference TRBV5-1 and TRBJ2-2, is KAGVTQTPRYLIKTRGQQVTLSCSPISGHRSVSWYQQTPGQGLQFLFEYFSETQRNKGNFPGRFSGRQFSNSRSEMNVSTLELGDSALYLCASSAAGTYNGELFFGEGSRLTVL.

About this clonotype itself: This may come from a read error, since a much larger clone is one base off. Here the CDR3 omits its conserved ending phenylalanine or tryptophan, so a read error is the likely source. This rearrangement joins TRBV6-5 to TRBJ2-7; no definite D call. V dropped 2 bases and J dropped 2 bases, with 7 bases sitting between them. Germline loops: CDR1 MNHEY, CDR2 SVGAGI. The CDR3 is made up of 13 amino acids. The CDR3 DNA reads TGTGCCAGCAGTTACCAGGACGCCTACGAGCAGTACCTC. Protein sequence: CASSYQDAYEQYL.

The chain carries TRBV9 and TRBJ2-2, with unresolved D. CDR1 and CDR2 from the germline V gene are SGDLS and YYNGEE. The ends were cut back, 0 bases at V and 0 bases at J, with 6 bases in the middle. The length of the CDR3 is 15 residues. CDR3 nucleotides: TGTGCCAGCAGCGTAGGGAATTCGAACACCGGGGAGCTGTTTTTT. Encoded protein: CASSVGNSNTGELFF.

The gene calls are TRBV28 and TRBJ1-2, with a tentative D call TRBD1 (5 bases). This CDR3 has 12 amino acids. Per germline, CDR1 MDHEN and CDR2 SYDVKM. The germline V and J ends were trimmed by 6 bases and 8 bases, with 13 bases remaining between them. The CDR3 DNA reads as TGTGCCAGCAGGGTAGGGGTGGTAGGCTACACCTTC. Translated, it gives CASRVGVVGYTF.

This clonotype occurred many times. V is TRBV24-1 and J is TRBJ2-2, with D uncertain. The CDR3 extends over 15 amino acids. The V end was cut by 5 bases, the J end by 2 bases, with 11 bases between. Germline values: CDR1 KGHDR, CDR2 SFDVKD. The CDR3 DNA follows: TGTGCCACCAGTGTCGACGGAGCAAACACCGGGGAGCTGTTTTTT. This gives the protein CATSVDGANTGELFF.

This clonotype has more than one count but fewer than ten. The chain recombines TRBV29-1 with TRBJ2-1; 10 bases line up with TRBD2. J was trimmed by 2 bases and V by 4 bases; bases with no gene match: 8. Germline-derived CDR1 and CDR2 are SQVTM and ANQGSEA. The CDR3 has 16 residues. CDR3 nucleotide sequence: TGCAGCGTTGGACAAGCGGGAGGGAACGCCTACAATGAGCAGTTCTTC. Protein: CSVGQAGGNAYNEQFF.

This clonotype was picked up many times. The CDR3 spells CASRRLNTEAFF. CDR3 DNA: TGTGCCAGCAGACGGTTGAACACTGAAGCTTTCTTT. The V gene is TRBV6-1, the J gene TRBJ1-1, with D hard to call. Looked up from germline, CDR1 is MNHNS and CDR2 is SASEGT. CDR3 length: 12 amino acids. Deletions cut 6 bases from V and 0 bases from J, with 5 bases between.

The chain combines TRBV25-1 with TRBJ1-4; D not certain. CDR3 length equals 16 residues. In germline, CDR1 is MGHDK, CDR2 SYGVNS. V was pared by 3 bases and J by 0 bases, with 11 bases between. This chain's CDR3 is CASSDLERATNEKLFF. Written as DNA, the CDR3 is TGTGCCAGCAGTGACTTAGAACGGGCAACTAATGAAAAACTGTTTTTT. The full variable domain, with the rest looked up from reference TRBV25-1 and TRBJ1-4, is EADIYQTPRYLVIGTGKKITLECSQTMGHDKMYWYQQDPGMELHLIHYSYGVNSTEKGDLSSESTVSRIRTEHFPLTLESARPSHTSQYLCASSDLERATNEKLFFGSGTQLSVL.

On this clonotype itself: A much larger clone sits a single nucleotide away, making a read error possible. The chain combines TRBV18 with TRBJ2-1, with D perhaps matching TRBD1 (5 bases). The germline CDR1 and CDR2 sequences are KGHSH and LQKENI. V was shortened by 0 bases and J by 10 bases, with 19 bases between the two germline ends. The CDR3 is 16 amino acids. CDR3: CASSPPAGHTVFEQFF. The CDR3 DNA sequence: TGTGCCAGCTCACCACCGGCAGGGCATACCGTTTTCGAGCAGTTCTTC.

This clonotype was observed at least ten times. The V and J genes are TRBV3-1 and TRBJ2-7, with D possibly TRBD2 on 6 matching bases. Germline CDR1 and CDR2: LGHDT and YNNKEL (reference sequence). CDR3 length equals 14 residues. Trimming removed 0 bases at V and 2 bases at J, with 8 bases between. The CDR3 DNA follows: TGTGCCAGCAGCCAAGAAAGACTAGCCTACGAGCAGTACTTC. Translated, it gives CASSQERLAYEQYF.

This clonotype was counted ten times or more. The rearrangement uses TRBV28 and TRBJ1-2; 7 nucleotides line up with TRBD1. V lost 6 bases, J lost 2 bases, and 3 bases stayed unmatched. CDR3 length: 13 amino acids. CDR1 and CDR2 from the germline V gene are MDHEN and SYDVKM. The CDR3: CASRETGNYGYTF. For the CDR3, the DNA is TGTGCCAGCAGGGAGACAGGGAACTATGGCTACACCTTC.

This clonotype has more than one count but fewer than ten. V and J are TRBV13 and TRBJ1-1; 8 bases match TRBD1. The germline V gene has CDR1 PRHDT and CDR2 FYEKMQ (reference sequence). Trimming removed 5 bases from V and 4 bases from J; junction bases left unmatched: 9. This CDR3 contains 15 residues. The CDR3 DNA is TGTGCCAGCAGCCTGCCCGACAGGGGTGGCACTGAAGCTTTCTTT. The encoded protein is CASSLPDRGGTEAFF. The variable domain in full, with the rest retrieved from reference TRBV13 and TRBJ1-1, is AAGVIQSPRHLIKEKRETATLKCYPIPRHDTVYWYQQGPGQDPQFLISFYEKMQSDKGSIPDRFSAQQFSDYHSELNMSSLELGDSALYFCASSLPDRGGTEAFFGQGTRLTVV.

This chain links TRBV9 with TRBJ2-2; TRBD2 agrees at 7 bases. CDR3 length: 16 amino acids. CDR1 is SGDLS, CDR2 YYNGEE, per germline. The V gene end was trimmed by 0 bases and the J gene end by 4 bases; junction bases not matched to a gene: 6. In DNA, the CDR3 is TGTGCCAGCAGCGTAGGTCCAGCGGGGAGCACCGGGGAGCTGTTTTTT. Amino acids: CASSVGPAGSTGELFF.

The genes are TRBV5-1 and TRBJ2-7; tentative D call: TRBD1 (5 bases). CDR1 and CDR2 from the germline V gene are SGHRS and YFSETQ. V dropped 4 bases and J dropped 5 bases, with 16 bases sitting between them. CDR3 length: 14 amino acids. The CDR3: CASSLRVLGDEQYF. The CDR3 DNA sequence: TGCGCCAGCAGCCTCAGGGTACTGGGCGACGAGCAGTACTTC.